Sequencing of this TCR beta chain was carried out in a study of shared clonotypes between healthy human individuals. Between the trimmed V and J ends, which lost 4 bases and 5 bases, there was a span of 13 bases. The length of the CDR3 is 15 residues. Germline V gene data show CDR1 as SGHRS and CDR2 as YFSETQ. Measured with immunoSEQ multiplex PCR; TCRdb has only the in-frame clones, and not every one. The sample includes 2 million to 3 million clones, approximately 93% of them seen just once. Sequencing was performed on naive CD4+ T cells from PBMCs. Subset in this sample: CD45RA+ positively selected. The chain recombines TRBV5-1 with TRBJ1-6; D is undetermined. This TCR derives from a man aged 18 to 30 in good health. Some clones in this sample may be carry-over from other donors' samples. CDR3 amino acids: CASSARTGDNSPLHF. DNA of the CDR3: TGCGCCAGCAGCGCACGGACGGGAGATAATTCACCCCTCCACTTT.